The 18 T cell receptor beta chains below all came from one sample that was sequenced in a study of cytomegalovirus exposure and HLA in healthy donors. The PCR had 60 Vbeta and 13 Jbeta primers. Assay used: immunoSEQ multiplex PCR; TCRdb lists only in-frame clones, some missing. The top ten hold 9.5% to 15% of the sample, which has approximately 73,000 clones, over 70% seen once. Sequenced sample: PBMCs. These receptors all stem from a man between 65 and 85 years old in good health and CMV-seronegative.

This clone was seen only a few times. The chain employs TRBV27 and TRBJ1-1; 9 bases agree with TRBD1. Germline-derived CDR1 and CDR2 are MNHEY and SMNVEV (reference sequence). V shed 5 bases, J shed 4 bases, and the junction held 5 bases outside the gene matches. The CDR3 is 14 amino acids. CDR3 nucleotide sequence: TGTGCCAGCAGTCTTGGGACAGGGAGCACTGAAGCTTTCTTT. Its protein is CASSLGTGSTEAFF.

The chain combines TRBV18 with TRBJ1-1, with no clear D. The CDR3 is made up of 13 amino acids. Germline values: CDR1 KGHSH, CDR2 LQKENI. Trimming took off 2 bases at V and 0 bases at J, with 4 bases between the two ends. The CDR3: CASSPAVNTEAFF. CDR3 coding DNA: TGTGCCAGCTCACCAGCAGTGAACACTGAAGCTTTCTTT.

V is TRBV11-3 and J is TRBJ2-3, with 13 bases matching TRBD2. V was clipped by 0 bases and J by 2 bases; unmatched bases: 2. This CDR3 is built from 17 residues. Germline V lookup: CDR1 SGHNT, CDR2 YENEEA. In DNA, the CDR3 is TGTGCCAGCAGCTTAGAGACTAGCGGGGGGCTCACAGATACGCAGTATTTT. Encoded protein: CASSLETSGGLTDTQYF.

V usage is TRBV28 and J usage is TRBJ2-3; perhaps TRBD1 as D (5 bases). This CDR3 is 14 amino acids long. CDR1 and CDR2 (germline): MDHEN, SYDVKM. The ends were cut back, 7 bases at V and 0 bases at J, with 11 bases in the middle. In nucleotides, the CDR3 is TGTGCCAGCACGAGGCAGGGTAGCACAGATACGCAGTATTTT. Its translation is CASTRQGSTDTQYF.

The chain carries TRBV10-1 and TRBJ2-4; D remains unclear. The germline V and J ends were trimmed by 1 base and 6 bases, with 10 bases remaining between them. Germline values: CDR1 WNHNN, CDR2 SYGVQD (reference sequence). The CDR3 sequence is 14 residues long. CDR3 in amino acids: CASSEWVGGNIQYF. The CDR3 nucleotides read TGCGCCAGCAGTGAGTGGGTTGGCGGAAACATTCAGTACTTC.

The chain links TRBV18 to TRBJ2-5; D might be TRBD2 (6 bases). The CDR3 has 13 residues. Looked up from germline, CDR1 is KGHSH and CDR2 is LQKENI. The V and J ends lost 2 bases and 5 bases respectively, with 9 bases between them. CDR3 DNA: TGTGCCAGCTCACCAAGGGCGGGGGAGACCCAGTACTTC. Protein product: CASSPRAGETQYF.

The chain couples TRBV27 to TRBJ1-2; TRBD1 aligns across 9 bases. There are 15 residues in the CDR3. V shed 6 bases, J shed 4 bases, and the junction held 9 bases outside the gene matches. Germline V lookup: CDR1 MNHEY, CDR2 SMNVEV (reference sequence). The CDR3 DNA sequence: TGTGCCAGCAGGAGGACAGGGGCACCGGGCTATGGCTACACCTTC. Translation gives CASRRTGAPGYGYTF.

DNA for the CDR3: TGTGCCAGCAGCTTCAGCAGGGTAGGCAATGAGCAGTTCTTC. Its translation is CASSFSRVGNEQFF. This rearrangement joins TRBV7-2 to TRBJ2-1, with D perhaps matching TRBD1 (5 bases). There are 14 residues in the CDR3. V was trimmed by 3 bases and J by 6 bases, leaving 12 bases between them. Germline V lookup: CDR1 SGHTA, CDR2 FQGNSA.

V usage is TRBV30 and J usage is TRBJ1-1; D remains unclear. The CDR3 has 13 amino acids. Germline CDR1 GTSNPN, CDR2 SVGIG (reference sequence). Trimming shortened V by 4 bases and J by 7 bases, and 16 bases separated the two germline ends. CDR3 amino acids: CAWIWQATDEAFF. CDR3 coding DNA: TGTGCCTGGATATGGCAGGCCACCGATGAAGCTTTCTTT. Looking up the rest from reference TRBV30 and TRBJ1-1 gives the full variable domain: SQTIHQWPATLVQPVGSPLSLECTVEGTSNPNLYWYRQAAGRGLQLLFYSVGIGQISSEVPQNLSASRPQDRQFILSSKKLLLSDSGFYLCAWIWQATDEAFFGQGTRLTVV.

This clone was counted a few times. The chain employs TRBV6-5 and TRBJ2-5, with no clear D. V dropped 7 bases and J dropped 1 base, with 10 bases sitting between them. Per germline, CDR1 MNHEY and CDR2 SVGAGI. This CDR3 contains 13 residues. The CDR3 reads CASTSSIQETQYF. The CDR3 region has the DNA TGTGCCAGCACAAGCTCGATCCAAGAGACCCAGTACTTC.

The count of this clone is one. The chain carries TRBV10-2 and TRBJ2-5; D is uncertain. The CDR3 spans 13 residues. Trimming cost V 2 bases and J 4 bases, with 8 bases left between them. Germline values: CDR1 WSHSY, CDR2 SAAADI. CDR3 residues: CASSEIGGETQYF. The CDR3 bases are TGCGCCAGCAGTGAGATCGGTGGAGAGACCCAGTACTTC.

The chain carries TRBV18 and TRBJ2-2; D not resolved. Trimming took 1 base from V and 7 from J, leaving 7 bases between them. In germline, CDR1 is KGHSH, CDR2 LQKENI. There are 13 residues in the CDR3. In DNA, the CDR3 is TGTGCCAGCTCACCACGGGCCGGCGGGGAGCTGTTTTTT. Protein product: CASSPRAGGELFF.

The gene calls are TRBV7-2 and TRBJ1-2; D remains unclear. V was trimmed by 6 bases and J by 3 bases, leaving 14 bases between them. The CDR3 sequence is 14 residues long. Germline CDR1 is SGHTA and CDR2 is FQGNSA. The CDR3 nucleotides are TGTGCCAGCAGTCAGGACTTTAACTACTATGGCTACACCTTC. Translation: CASSQDFNYYGYTF.

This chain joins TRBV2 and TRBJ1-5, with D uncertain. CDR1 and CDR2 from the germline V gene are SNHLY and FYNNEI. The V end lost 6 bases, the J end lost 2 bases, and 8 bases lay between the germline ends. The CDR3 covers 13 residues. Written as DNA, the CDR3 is TGTGCCAGCAGCCGGCAGGGCAATCAGCCCCAGCATTTT. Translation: CASSRQGNQPQHF.

CDR3 nucleotide sequence: TGTGCCAGCAGTGAAAGGCGGCTAGCGTCGGATACGCAGTATTTT. Protein sequence: CASSERRLASDTQYF. V and J are TRBV2 and TRBJ2-3; perhaps TRBD2 as D (6 bases). Deletions cut 2 bases from V and 6 bases from J, with 15 bases between. Germline CDR1 and CDR2: SNHLY and FYNNEI. The CDR3 has 15 residues.

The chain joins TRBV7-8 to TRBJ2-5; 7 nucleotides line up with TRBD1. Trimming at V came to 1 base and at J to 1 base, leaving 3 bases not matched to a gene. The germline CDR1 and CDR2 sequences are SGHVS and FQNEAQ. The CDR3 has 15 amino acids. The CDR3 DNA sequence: TGTGCCAGCAGCTTAGGGGGACAGCTCCAAGAGACCCAGTACTTC. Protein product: CASSLGGQLQETQYF.

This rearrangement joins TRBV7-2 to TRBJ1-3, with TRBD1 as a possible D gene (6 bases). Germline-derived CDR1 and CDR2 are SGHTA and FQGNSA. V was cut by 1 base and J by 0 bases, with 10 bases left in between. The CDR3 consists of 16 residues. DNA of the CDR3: TGTGCCAGCAGCTTAGGAACAGGGACCTCTGGAAACACCATATATTTT. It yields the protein CASSLGTGTSGNTIYF.

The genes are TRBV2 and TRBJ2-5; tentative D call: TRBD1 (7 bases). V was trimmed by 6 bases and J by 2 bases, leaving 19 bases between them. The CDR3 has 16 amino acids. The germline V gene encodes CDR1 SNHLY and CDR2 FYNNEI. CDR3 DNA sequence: TGTGCCAGCAGCCAAGGGGGGACAGCTAAACAAGAGACCCAGTACTTC. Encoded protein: CASSQGGTAKQETQYF. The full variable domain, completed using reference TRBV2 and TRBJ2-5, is EPEVTQTPSHQVTQMGQEVILRCVPISNHLYFYWYRQILGQKVEFLVSFYNNEISEKSEIFDDQFSVERPDGSNFTLKIRSTKLEDSAMYFCASSQGGTAKQETQYFGPGTRLLVL.